These T cell receptor beta chains were read from a single sample in a study of T cells in Graves' hyperthyroidism and ophthalmopathy. TCRdb processed the multiplex PCR reads anew with MiXCR; each CDR3 protein has one entry. The sample records about 710,000 distinct CDR3 sequences, about 17% being singletons. The specimen was blood. The receptors here all came from a man in his late teens or twenties with Graves' hyperthyroidism. CDR3s leave out the opening cysteine and the closing phenylalanine or tryptophan.

V gene: TRBV29-1
J gene: TRBJ2-1
CDR3 protein: SVEVWGLAGTGEQF

V gene: TRBV29-1
J gene: TRBJ2-7
CDR3 protein: SVEETDYEQY

V gene: TRBV3-1
J gene: TRBJ2-1
CDR3 protein: ASRHDNEQF

V gene: TRBV6-2/TRBV6-3
J gene: TRBJ2-7
CDR3 protein: ASSYRLLAGDLPPTYEQY

V gene: TRBV7-7
J gene: TRBJ2-5
CDR3 protein: ASSFRLGGQETQY

V gene: TRBV4-3
J gene: TRBJ1-3
CDR3 protein: ASSQVRQFSGNTIY

V gene: TRBV6-2/TRBV6-3
J gene: TRBJ1-2
CDR3 protein: ASSPGTGAGYT

V gene: TRBV19
J gene: TRBJ2-1
CDR3 protein: ASSTLAGYTYNEQF

V gene: TRBV28
J gene: TRBJ2-5
CDR3 protein: ATLPFPRQETQY

V gene: TRBV19
J gene: TRBJ2-1
CDR3 protein: ASSIYNEQF

V gene: TRBV11-2
J gene: TRBJ2-7
CDR3 protein: ASSPRSREQY

V gene: TRBV29-1
J gene: TRBJ2-5
CDR3 protein: SLSRGEETQY

V gene: TRBV5-5
J gene: TRBJ2-7
CDR3 protein: ASSFYEEWQY

V gene: TRBV28
J gene: TRBJ2-3
CDR3 protein: ASSGSGRATDTQY

V gene: TRBV5-8
J gene: TRBJ1-2
CDR3 protein: ASSTKGGYGYT

V gene: TRBV19
J gene: TRBJ1-1
CDR3 protein: ASCSGKITEAF

V gene: TRBV11-2
J gene: TRBJ2-3
CDR3 protein: ASSWREGKYTQY

V gene: TRBV27
J gene: TRBJ2-7
CDR3 protein: ASAHVGGPLWEQY

V gene: TRBV6-6
J gene: TRBJ2-7
CDR3 protein: ASSYSLADSYEQY

V gene: TRBV28
J gene: TRBJ1-1
CDR3 protein: ASSLDGRKAF

V gene: TRBV11-2
J gene: TRBJ2-5
CDR3 protein: ASSRPQGALKETQY

V gene: TRBV20-1
J gene: TRBJ1-1
CDR3 protein: SASEQGNTEAF

V gene: TRBV29-1
J gene: TRBJ2-7
CDR3 protein: SGQGVSYEQY

V gene: TRBV15
J gene: TRBJ1-3
CDR3 protein: ATSPRQGGGNTIY

V gene: TRBV7-9
J gene: TRBJ2-1
CDR3 protein: ASSPRGYSYNEQF

V gene: TRBV11-1
J gene: TRBJ1-1
CDR3 protein: ASSFVQGNTEAF

V gene: TRBV25-1
J gene: TRBJ1-1
CDR3 protein: ASRIGTTEAF

V gene: TRBV9
J gene: TRBJ2-3
CDR3 protein: ASSVEGSSTDTQY

V gene: TRBV7-9
J gene: TRBJ2-2
CDR3 protein: ASSLEQMDTGELF

V gene: TRBV20-1
J gene: TRBJ2-1
CDR3 protein: SPLAGAGYNEQF

V gene: TRBV3-1
J gene: TRBJ2-3
CDR3 protein: ASSETGGSTDTQY

V gene: TRBV12-3/TRBV12-4
J gene: TRBJ1-1
CDR3 protein: ASSPSVDANTEAF

V gene: TRBV5-8
J gene: TRBJ2-3
CDR3 protein: ASSLKGGGRADTQY

V gene: TRBV30
J gene: TRBJ1-1
CDR3 protein: AWSPFGTEAF

V gene: TRBV4-1
J gene: TRBJ2-3
CDR3 protein: ASSQEGGLAGAADTQY

V gene: TRBV10-3
J gene: TRBJ2-3
CDR3 protein: AISPFGTSASTAADTQY

V gene: TRBV3-1
J gene: TRBJ2-4
CDR3 protein: ASSQVGKKNIQY

V gene: TRBV28
J gene: TRBJ1-2
CDR3 protein: ASTLGGGYT

V gene: TRBV10-3
J gene: TRBJ2-3
CDR3 protein: AISLTSGNPTDTQY

V gene: TRBV7-3
J gene: TRBJ2-1
CDR3 protein: ASSSGGPTYNGQF

V gene: TRBV27
J gene: TRBJ2-7
CDR3 protein: ASSSLAEASSCEQY

V gene: TRBV30
J gene: TRBJ2-1
CDR3 protein: ALILAGGPGEQF

V gene: TRBV9
J gene: TRBJ1-6
CDR3 protein: ASSDPAGGGSPLH

V gene: TRBV28
J gene: TRBJ2-5
CDR3 protein: ASSSAQETQY

V gene: TRBV27
J gene: TRBJ2-6
CDR3 protein: ASCPGGSGANVLT

V gene: TRBV5-1
J gene: TRBJ2-3
CDR3 protein: ASSWGDSTRTDTQY

V gene: TRBV27
J gene: TRBJ1-6
CDR3 protein: ASSFLPHRDIESPLH

V gene: TRBV7-8
J gene: TRBJ2-7
CDR3 protein: ASIPDFGEAYEQY

V gene: TRBV2
J gene: TRBJ2-7
CDR3 protein: ASSLTGLVNEQY

V gene: TRBV7-2
J gene: TRBJ2-1
CDR3 protein: ASSSTGAGGEQF

V gene: TRBV25-1
J gene: TRBJ2-3
CDR3 protein: ASSDLTSGRSDTQY

V gene: TRBV7-9
J gene: TRBJ1-1
CDR3 protein: ASSLPAGGYTEAF